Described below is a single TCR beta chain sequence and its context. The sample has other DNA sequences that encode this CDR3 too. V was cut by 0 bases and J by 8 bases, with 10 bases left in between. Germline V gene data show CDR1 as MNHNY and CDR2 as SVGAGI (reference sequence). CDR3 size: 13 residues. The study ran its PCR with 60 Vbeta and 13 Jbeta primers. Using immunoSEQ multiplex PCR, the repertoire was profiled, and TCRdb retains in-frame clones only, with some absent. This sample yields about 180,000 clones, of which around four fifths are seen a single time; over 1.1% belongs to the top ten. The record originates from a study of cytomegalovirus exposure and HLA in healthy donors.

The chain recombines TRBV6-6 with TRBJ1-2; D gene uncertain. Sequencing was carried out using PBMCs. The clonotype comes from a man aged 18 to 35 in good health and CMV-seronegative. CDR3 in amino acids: CASSYSTGNGYTF. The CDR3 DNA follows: TGTGCCAGCAGTTACTCGACGGGGAACGGCTACACCTTC.